The present T cell receptor beta chain was sequenced within a study of blood T cell repertoires in COVID-19. Study at large: From the United States, Italy and Spain came samples of acute and convalescent COVID-19.

The V gene lost 2 bases and the J gene lost 6 bases, with 12 bases spanning the gap. The V gene's germline CDR1 is MDHEN and CDR2 SYDVKM. This CDR3 comprises 14 residues. Patients in Seattle were enrolled during active infection, then followed longitudinally. Original data processing: Reference gene primers were amplified, and this amplification served to estimate nucleated cell counts. The table came from immunoSEQ multiplex PCR; TCRdb's copy has only in-frame clones and leaves some out. V, J and clone size are taken as reported in that table, and D and trimming were inferred from the DNA itself. The sample holds 300,000 to 400,000 clones, 80% to 90% seen once.

The sample comprised peripheral blood. The gene calls are TRBV28 and TRBJ2-3, with D possibly being TRBD2 (5 bases). The TCR comes from a woman aged 25 to 39 with COVID-19, enrolled during active disease. CDR3 bases: TGTGCCAGCAGTTTAAGCGGCCGGTCTGATACGCAGTATTTT. Its protein is CASSLSGRSDTQYF. Filled out from reference TRBV28 and TRBJ2-3, the complete variable domain reads DVKVTQSSRYLVKRTGEKVFLECVQDMDHENMFWYRQDPGLGLRLIYFSYDVKMKEKGDIPEGYSVSREKKERFSLILESASTNQTSMYLCASSLSGRSDTQYFGPGTRLTVL.